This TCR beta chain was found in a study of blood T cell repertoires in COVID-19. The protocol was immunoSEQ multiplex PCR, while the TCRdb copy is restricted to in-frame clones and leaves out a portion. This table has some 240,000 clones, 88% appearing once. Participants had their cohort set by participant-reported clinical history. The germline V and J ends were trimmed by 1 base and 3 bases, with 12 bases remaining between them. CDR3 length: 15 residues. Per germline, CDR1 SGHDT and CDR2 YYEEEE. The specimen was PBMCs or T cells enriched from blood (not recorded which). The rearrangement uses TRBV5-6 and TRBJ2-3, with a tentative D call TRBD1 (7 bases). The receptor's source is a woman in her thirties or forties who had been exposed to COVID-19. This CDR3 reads CASSLTGDRTDTQYF. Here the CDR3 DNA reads TGTGCCAGCAGCTTGACGGGGGACAGAACAGATACGCAGTATTTT.